This paragraph reports one TCR beta chain. The table came from immunoSEQ multiplex PCR; TCRdb's copy has only in-frame clones and leaves some out. In the table there are some 220,000 clones, just under 95% of which are singletons. These data are taken from a study of control samples from healthy donors and cancer patients. The CDR3 contains 12 residues. V lost 5 bases to trimming and J lost 3 bases, with 4 bases between them. Per germline, CDR1 SGHTA and CDR2 FQGTGA. The receptor was isolated from a man aged 50-60 years in good health. What was sequenced was blood. The chain joins TRBV7-3 to TRBJ2-2, with no clear D. The CDR3: CASSPYTGELFF. CDR3 bases: TGTGCCAGCAGCCCCTACACCGGGGAGCTGTTTTTT.